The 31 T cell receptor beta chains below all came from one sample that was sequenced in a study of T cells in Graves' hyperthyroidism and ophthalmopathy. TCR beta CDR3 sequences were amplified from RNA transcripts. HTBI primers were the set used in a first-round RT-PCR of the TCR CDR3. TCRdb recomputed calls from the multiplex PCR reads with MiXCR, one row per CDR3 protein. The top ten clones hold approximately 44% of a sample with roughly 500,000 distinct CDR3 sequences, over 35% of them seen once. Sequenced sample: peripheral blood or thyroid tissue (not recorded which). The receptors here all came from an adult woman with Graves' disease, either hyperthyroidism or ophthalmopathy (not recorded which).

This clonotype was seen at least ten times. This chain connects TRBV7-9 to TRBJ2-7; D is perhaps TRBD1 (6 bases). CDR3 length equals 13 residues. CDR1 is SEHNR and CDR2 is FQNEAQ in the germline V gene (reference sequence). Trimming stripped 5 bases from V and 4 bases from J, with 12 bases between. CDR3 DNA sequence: TGTGCCAGCAGCACAGCCCAGGGGTACGAGCAGTACTTC. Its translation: CASSTAQGYEQYF.

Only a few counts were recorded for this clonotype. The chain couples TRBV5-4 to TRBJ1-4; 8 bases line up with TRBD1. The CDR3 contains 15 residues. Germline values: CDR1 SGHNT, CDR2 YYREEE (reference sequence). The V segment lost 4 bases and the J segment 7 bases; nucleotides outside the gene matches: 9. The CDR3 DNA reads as TGTGCCAGCAGCGCAAGACAGGGGAGCGGTGAAAAACTGTTTTTT. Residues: CASSARQGSGEKLFF.

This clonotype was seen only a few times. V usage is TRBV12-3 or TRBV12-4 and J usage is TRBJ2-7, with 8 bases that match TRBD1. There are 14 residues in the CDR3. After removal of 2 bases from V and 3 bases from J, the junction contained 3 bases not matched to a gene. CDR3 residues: CASSLLGQDYEQYF. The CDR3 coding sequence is TGTGCCAGCAGTTTATTGGGACAGGACTACGAGCAGTACTTC.

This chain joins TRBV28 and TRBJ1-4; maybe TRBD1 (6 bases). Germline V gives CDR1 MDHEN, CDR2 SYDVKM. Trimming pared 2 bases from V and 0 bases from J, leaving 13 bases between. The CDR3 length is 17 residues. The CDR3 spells CASSLSGGGPTNEKLFF. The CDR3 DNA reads TGTGCCAGCAGTTTAAGTGGGGGGGGGCCAACTAATGAAAAACTGTTTTTT.

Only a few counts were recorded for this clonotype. DNA for the CDR3: TGTGCCAGCTCCCCAGACTCATGGGTTGATGAGCAGTTCTTC. Translating it yields CASSPDSWVDEQFF. The chain employs TRBV9 and TRBJ2-1; D unresolved. This CDR3 spans 14 amino acids. V was clipped by 7 bases and J by 8 bases, with 19 bases between them. Germline CDR1 reads SGDLS; CDR2 reads YYNGEE.

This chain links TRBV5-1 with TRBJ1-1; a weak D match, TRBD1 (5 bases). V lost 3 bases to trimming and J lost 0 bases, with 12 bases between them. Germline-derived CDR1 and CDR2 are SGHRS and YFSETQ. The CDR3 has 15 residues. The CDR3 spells CASSYEGSLNTEAFF. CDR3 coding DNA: TGCGCCAGCAGCTATGAGGGGAGTCTGAACACTGAAGCTTTCTTT.

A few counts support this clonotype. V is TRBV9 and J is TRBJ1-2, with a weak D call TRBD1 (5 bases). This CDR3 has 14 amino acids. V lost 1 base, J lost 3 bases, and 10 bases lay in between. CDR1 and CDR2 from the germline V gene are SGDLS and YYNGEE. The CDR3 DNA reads TGTGCCAGCAGCGTAACTCCCAGGGACTATGGCTACACCTTC. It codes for CASSVTPRDYGYTF. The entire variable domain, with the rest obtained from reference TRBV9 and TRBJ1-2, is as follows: DSGVTQTPKHLITATGQRVTLRCSPRSGDLSVYWYQQSLDQGLQFLIQYYNGEERAKGNILERFSAQQFPDLHSELNLSSLELGDSALYFCASSVTPRDYGYTFGSGTRLTVV.

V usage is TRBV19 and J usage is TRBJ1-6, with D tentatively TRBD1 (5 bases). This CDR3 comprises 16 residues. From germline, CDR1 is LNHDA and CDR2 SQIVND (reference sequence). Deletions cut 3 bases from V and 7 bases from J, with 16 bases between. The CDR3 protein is CASSIGALQGNSPLHF. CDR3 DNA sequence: TGTGCCAGTAGTATTGGGGCCCTCCAGGGAAATTCACCCCTCCACTTT.

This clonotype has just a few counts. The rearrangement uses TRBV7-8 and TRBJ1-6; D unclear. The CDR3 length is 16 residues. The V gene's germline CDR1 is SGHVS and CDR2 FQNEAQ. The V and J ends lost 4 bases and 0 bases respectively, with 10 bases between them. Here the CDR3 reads CASSSRTSSYNSPLHF. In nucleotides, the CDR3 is TGTGCCAGCAGCTCCCGGACTAGCTCCTATAATTCACCCCTCCACTTT.

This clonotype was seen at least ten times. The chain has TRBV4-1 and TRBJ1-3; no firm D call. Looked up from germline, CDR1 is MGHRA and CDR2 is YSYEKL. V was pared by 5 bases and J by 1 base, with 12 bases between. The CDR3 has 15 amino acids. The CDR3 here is CASSVADLSGNTIYF. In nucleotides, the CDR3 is TGCGCCAGCAGCGTTGCAGACCTATCTGGAAACACCATATATTTT.

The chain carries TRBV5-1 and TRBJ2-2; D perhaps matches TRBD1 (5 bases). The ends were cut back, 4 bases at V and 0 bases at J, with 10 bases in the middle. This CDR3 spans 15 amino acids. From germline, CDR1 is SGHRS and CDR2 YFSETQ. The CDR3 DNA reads TGCGCCAGCAGCGGGGCCGGGTCGAACACCGGGGAGCTGTTTTTT. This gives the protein CASSGAGSNTGELFF.

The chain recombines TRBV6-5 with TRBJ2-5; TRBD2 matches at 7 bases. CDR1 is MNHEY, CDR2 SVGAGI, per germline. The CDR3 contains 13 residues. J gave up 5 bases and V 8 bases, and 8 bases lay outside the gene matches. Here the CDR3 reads CASGRDVGETQYF. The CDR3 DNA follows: TGTGCCAGCGGGAGGGACGTCGGGGAGACCCAGTACTTC.

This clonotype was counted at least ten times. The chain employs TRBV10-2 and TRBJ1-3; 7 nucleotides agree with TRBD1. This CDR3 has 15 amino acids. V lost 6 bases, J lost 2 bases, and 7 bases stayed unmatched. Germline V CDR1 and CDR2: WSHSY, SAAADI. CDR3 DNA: TGCGCCAGCAGAACAGGGGCCATCCCTGGAAACACCATATATTTT. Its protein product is CASRTGAIPGNTIYF.

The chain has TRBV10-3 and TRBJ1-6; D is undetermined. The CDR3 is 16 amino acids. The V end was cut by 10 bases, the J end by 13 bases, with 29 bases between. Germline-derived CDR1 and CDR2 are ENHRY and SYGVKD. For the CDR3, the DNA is TGTGCCACGAGTGAGTCACTCCGAGATCGTCTTAGTCCCCTCCACTTT. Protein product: CATSESLRDRLSPLHF.

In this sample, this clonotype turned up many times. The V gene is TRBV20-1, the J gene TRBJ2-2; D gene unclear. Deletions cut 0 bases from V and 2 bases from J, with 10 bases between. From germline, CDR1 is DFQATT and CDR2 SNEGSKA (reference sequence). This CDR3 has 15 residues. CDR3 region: CSARDLTDNTGELFF. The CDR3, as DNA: TGCAGTGCTAGAGATCTAACTGATAACACCGGGGAGCTGTTTTTT.

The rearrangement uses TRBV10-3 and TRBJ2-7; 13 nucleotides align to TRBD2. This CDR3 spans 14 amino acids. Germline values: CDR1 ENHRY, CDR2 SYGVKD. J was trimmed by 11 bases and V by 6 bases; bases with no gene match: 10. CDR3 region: CAIRGGGLAGEEYF. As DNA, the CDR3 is TGTGCCATCAGGGGGGGAGGACTAGCGGGAGAGGAGTACTTC.

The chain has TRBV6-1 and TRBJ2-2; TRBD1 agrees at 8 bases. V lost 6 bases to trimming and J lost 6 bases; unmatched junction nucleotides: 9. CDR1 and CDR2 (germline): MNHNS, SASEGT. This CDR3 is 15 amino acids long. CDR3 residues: CASRKTGEESGELFF. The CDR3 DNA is TGTGCCAGCAGGAAGACAGGGGAAGAATCCGGGGAGCTGTTTTTT.

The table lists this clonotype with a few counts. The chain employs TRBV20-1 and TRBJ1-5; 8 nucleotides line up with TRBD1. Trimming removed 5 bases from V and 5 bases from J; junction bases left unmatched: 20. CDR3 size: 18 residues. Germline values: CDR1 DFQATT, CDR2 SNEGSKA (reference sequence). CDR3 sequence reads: CSAGFGTGGALSYQPQHF. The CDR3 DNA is TGCAGTGCTGGATTCGGGACAGGCGGTGCGTTATCATATCAGCCCCAGCATTTT.

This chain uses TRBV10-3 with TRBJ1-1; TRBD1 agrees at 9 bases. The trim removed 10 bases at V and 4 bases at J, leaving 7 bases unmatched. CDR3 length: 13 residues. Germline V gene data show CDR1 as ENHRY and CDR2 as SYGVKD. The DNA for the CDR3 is TGTGCCACCCCGACAGGGGGAGGCACTGAAGCTTTCTTT. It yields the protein CATPTGGGTEAFF.

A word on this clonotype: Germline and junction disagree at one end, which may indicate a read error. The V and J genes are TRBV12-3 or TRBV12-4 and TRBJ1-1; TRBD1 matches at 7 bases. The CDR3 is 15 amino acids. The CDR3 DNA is TGTGCCGGCAGTGAAAACAGGGGTCCAAACACTGAAGCTTTCTTT. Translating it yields CAGSENRGPNTEAFF.

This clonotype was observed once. As DNA, the CDR3 is TGTGCCAGCAGCCATGGAGGAGGGGACACTGGCTACACCTTC. Amino acids: CASSHGGGDTGYTF. V is TRBV7-2 and J is TRBJ1-2; D may be TRBD1 (6 bases). V was trimmed by 5 bases and J by 7 bases, leaving 17 bases between them. Germline V gene data show CDR1 as SGHTA and CDR2 as FQGNSA. The CDR3 extends over 14 amino acids.

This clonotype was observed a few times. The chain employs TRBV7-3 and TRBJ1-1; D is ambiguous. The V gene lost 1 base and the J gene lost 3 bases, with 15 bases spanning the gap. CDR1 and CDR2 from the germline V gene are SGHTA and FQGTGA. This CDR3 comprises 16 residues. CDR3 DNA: TGTGCCAGCAGCTTAATGGGGTCCCAGTCCTACACTGAAGCTTTCTTT. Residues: CASSLMGSQSYTEAFF.

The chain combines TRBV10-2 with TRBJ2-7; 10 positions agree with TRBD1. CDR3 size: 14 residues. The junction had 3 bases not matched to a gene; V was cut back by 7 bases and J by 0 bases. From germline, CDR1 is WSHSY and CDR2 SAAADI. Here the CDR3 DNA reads TGCGCCAGCATGGGACAGGGGAGCTCCTACGAGCAGTACTTC. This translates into CASMGQGSSYEQYF.

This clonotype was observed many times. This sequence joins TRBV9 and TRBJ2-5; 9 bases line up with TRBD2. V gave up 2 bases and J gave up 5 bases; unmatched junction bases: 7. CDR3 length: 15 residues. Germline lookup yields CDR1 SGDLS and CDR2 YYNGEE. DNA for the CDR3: TGTGCCAGCAGCGTGACGGGGACTAGCTGGGAGACCCAGTACTTC. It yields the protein CASSVTGTSWETQYF.

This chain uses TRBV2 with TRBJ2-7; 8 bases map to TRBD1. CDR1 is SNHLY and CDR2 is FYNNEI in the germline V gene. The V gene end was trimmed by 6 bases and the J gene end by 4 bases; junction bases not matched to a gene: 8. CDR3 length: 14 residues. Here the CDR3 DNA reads TGTGCCAGCAGAACCGGACAGGGTGTTTACGAGCAGTACTTC. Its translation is CASRTGQGVYEQYF.

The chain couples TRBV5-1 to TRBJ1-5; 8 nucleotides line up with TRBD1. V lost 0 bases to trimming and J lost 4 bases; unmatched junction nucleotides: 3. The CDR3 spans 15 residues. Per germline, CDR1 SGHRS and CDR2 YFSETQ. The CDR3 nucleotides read TGCGCCAGCAGCTTGGGGGACAGGCAAAATCAGCCCCAGCATTTT. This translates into CASSLGDRQNQPQHF.

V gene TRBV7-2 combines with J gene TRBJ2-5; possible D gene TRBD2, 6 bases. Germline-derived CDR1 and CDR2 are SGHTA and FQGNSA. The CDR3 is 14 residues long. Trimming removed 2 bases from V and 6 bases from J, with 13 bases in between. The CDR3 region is CASSLTPGAKTQYF. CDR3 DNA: TGTGCCAGCAGCTTAACCCCGGGAGCGAAGACCCAGTACTTC. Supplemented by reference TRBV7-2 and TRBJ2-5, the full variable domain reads GAGVSQSPSNKVTEKGKDVELRCDPISGHTALYWYRQSLGQGLEFLIYFQGNSAPDKSGLPSDRFSAERTGGSVSTLTIQRTQQEDSAVYLCASSLTPGAKTQYFGPGTRLLVL.

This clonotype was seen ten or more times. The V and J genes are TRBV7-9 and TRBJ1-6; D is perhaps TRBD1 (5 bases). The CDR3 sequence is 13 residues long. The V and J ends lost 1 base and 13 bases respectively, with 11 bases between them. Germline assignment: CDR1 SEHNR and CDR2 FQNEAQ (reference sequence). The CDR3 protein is CASSLGMGDPLHF. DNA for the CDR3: TGTGCCAGCAGCTTAGGAATGGGGGACCCCCTCCACTTT.

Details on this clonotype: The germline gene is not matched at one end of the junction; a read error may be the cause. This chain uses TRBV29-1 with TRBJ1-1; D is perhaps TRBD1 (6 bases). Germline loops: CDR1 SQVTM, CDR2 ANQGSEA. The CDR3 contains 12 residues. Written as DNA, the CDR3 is TGCAGCGTCGAAGGGACATTCGCTGAAGCTTTCTTT. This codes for CSVEGTFAEAFF.

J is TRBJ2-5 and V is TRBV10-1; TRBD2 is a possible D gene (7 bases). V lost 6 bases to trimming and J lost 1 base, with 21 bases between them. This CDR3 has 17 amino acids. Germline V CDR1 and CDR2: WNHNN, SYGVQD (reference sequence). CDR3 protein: CASRQRGRGAFQETQYF. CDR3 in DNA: TGCGCCAGCAGGCAGCGGGGACGGGGGGCGTTCCAAGAGACCCAGTACTTC.

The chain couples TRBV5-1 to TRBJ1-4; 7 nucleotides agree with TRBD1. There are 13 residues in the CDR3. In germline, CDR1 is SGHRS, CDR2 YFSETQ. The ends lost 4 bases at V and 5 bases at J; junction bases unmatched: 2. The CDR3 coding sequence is TGCGCCAGCAGCCGGGGACAGAATGAAAAACTGTTTTTT. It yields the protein CASSRGQNEKLFF. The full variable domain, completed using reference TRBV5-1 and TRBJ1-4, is KAGVTQTPRYLIKTRGQQVTLSCSPISGHRSVSWYQQTPGQGLQFLFEYFSETQRNKGNFPGRFSGRQFSNSRSEMNVSTLELGDSALYLCASSRGQNEKLFFGSGTQLSVL.